A selection of T cell receptor beta chains follows, all from one sample in a study of T cells in Graves' hyperthyroidism and ophthalmopathy. TCRdb reprocessed the multiplex PCR reads with MiXCR, giving one entry per CDR3 protein. The sample lists 250,000 to 300,000 distinct CDR3 sequences; about 15% were seen once. Sequencing was carried out using blood. The receptors here all came from a woman in her forties or fifties with Graves' hyperthyroidism that later progressed to Graves' ophthalmopathy. Each CDR3 is given with its conserved first and last residue. Each record gives: CDR3 protein, V gene, clone size, D gene. The D gene is left open where the match is weak. Clone size is given for some rows only: seen once, a few or many times, or a class if the clone is expanded.

CASIVTGTNYGYTF TRBV28 few NA
CASQGDAAYYGYTF TRBV30 many TRBD1
CASSFAGTTYEQYF TRBV11-1 many TRBD2
CASSLSGRAGISTDEQFF TRBV11-3 NA TRBD2
CASRSSVWGANVLTF TRBV2 many NA
CASKIAGDYEQYF TRBV7-9 many TRBD2
CASHGTDTQYF TRBV28 many NA
CASSLEGGRTGQETQYF TRBV12-3/TRBV12-4 many TRBD2
CASTLVASRENIQYF TRBV11-2 many NA
CAWTPAGLTNTEAFF TRBV30 NA NA
CASSYPGTGDTDTQYF TRBV3-1 NA TRBD1
CASSFGTGGASYEQYF TRBV28 NA TRBD1
CASISSRGNTEAFF TRBV10-2 few NA
CASSFYGTDTQYF TRBV7-9 NA NA
CASSEDGLAGVVEQFF TRBV2 many TRBD2
CASSPTGEAYEQYF TRBV18 many NA
CASRGWGYNEQFF TRBV28 many NA
CAISESIRDRVSYEQYF TRBV10-3 NA TRBD1
CASTLTQHYGYTF TRBV7-9 NA NA
CASSLHDRGNYGYTF TRBV6-2/TRBV6-3 many TRBD1
CASSFDRSSGNTIYF TRBV28 many NA
CSASGLAGADTQYF TRBV20-1 many TRBD2
CATSIGSGQETQYF TRBV15 many NA
CATSRDAQGYGYTF TRBV15 few NA
CASREGTEAYEQFF TRBV11-2 NA NA
CASSQAGGRAEAFF TRBV3-1 NA NA
CATSDYTRGQETQYF TRBV24-1 NA NA
CASSWTAGGYEQYF TRBV27 many TRBD2
CASSGQGGTDTQYF TRBV4-1 few TRBD1
CASSLGSGYTF TRBV28 many NA
CASSWGGPYNEQFF TRBV7-6 many NA
CASSTGPGSNQPQHF TRBV27 many NA
CASSLVGGTSGRRTYNEQFF TRBV5-8 NA TRBD2
CASSLLRQGEDTQYF TRBV14 NA TRBD1
CASSSLDRDTQYF TRBV27 many NA
CASSATVSGRDNEQFF TRBV5-1 many TRBD2
CASSSYRGIVHF TRBV7-2 few TRBD1
CASSQDLWDRGKNEQFF TRBV3-1 many TRBD1
CASSIRGKNTEAFF TRBV19 many NA
CASSGGDRIEQFF TRBV6-1 NA NA
CSARVPGTSGYEQYF TRBV20-1 many TRBD2
CASSPKVGQREGADTQYF TRBV3-1 few TRBD2
CSALGQTKSEQYF TRBV20-1 many NA
CASTGLAGETGELFF TRBV5-1 many TRBD2
CATSPAGGTNTEAFF TRBV15 many TRBD1
CAILVGAYEQYF TRBV10-3 many NA
CASSEGQGVYYEQYF TRBV6-1 few TRBD1
CAISPGTNRETQYF TRBV10-3 NA NA
CAWALDSVNEKLFF TRBV30 NA NA
CASTRLAGQETQYF TRBV6-2/TRBV6-3 once TRBD2
CASSPHAPGTGFTEAFF TRBV18 many TRBD1
CSLQGPNQPQHF TRBV20-1 few NA
CASSLSAGRGNTIYF TRBV28 few NA
CASSMWSGNNEQFF TRBV19 few TRBD2
CASRRLAGAADTQYF TRBV5-1 many TRBD2
CSARAGGPRYSGANVLTF TRBV20-1 few NA
CASSFRATSVNTQYF TRBV28 many TRBD2
CASSECRPGRPEAFF TRBV11-2 NA NA